This TCR beta chain was found in a study of blood T cell repertoires in COVID-19. Study context: Donors in the United States, Italy and Spain gave samples during acute or convalescent COVID-19. The analysed material was cDNA or gDNA that came from T cells, B-cell-depleted T cells, or PBMCs.

CDR3 length: 17 residues. Germline CDR1 MGHRA, CDR2 YSYEKL. V lost 2 bases and J lost 0, with 17 bases in between. Authors' processing steps: Amplifying reference gene primers gave estimates of nucleated cell counts. The repertoire was sequenced with immunoSEQ multiplex PCR; TCRdb's copy has only in-frame clones and lacks some. The V and J calls and the clone size are those of that table, but D and trimming were determined from the DNA. The sample lists 200,000 to 250,000 clones, about 85% occurring once. The clonotype originates from a man aged 35-49 years with acute or convalescent COVID-19. This chain joins TRBV4-1 and TRBJ2-7; D possibly corresponds to TRBD1 (6 bases). Sequencing used peripheral blood. The CDR3 sequence is CASSQFSMGQNSYEQYF. The DNA of the CDR3 is TGCGCCAGCAGCCAATTTTCAATGGGACAAAACTCCTACGAGCAGTACTTC.